This entry lists 19 T cell receptor beta chains sequenced from one sample in a study of blood T cell repertoires in COVID-19. Measured with immunoSEQ multiplex PCR; TCRdb has only the in-frame clones, and not every one. In the table there are more than 200,000 clones, roughly 84% of which are singletons. Material for sequencing was PBMCs or T cells enriched from blood (not recorded which). The receptors originated from a man aged 25 to 40 in a cohort exposed to, infected with or recovered from COVID-19 (not recorded which).

This chain links TRBV5-6 with TRBJ2-5, with 11 bases identical to TRBD2. The germline V gene encodes CDR1 SGHDT and CDR2 YYEEEE. Trimming removed 2 bases from V and 6 bases from J; junction bases left unmatched: 6. The CDR3 totals 15 residues. CDR3 DNA sequence: TGTGCCAGCAGCTTACTAGCGGGAGAAGGGAAGACCCAGTACTTC. Its protein is CASSLLAGEGKTQYF.

The J gene is TRBJ1-5, the V gene TRBV18; no firm D call. Germline assignment: CDR1 KGHSH and CDR2 LQKENI. Trimming pared 4 bases from V and 2 bases from J, leaving 9 bases between. This CDR3 contains 14 residues. The CDR3 coding sequence is TGTGCCAGCTCACTCCAGGAAGGCAATCAGCCCCAGCATTTT. It yields the protein CASSLQEGNQPQHF.

The V and J genes are TRBV24-1 and TRBJ2-7, with 9 nucleotides matching TRBD1. In germline, CDR1 is KGHDR, CDR2 SFDVKD. V was clipped by 9 bases and J by 6 bases; unmatched bases: 5. This CDR3 has 12 amino acids. The CDR3 DNA reads TGTGCCACCGGGACAGGGACGGCCGAGCAGTACTTC. It codes for CATGTGTAEQYF.

The CDR3 is CASGHGISNQPQHF. The CDR3, as DNA: TGTGCCAGCGGACACGGTATCAGCAATCAGCCCCAGCATTTT. The V call is TRBV2, the J call TRBJ1-5, with D tentatively TRBD1 (5 bases). V gave up 8 bases and J gave up 1 base, with 12 bases separating them. Germline V CDR1 and CDR2: SNHLY, FYNNEI. The CDR3 is made up of 14 amino acids.

The chain carries TRBV7-9 and TRBJ2-5; 8 bases agree with TRBD2. The trim removed 1 base at V and 4 bases at J, leaving 11 bases unmatched. The CDR3 consists of 17 residues. Germline CDR1 is SEHNR and CDR2 is FQNEAQ (reference sequence). The CDR3 loop is CASSLGRGGRIPETQYF. CDR3 coding DNA: TGTGCCAGCAGCTTAGGACGTGGCGGGAGGATTCCAGAGACCCAGTACTTC.

The rearrangement uses TRBV28 and TRBJ2-7; a possible D gene is TRBD2 (6 bases). The CDR3 is 12 residues long. Germline values: CDR1 MDHEN, CDR2 SYDVKM. Trimming removed 5 bases from V and 7 bases from J, with 12 bases in between. CDR3 region: CASSGGVKEQYF. The CDR3 bases are TGTGCCAGCAGTGGAGGGGTAAAAGAGCAGTACTTC.

The V gene is TRBV11-3, the J gene TRBJ2-2; 8 bases are shared with TRBD1. Germline assignment: CDR1 SGHNT and CDR2 YENEEA. The CDR3 covers 16 residues. Trimming at V came to 3 bases and at J to 0 bases, leaving 3 bases not matched to a gene. CDR3 region: CASSLRTGSNTGELFF. The CDR3 DNA reads as TGTGCCAGCAGCTTGAGGACAGGGTCGAACACCGGGGAGCTGTTTTTT. Full variable domain (rest looked up from reference TRBV11-3 and TRBJ2-2): EAGVVQSPRYKIIEKKQPVAFWCNPISGHNTLYWYLQNLGQGPELLIRYENEEAVDDSQLPKDRFSAERLKGVDSTLKIQPAELGDSAVYLCASSLRTGSNTGELFFGEGSRLTVL.

A few counts support this clone. The chain links TRBV7-3 to TRBJ2-1; 9 nucleotides match TRBD1. The CDR3 runs 16 residues. The trim removed 4 bases at V and 5 bases at J, leaving 9 bases unmatched. Germline lookup yields CDR1 SGHTA and CDR2 FQGTGA. The CDR3 DNA reads as TGTGCCAGCAGCTCCCGGGGACAGGGTAAGGACAATGAGCAGTTCTTC. It yields the protein CASSSRGQGKDNEQFF.

This rearrangement joins TRBV27 to TRBJ2-7; D call uncertain. The germline gives CDR1 MNHEY, CDR2 SMNVEV (reference sequence). The length of the CDR3 is 13 residues. Trimming left V 3 bases short and J 2 bases short, with 8 bases between. CDR3 nucleotides: TGTGCCAGCAGTTTCGGAGTCACCTACGAGCAGTACTTC. Translated: CASSFGVTYEQYF.

This chain links TRBV5-4 with TRBJ2-2, with 9 bases lining up with TRBD1. This CDR3 is built from 15 residues. Unmatched junction bases numbered 1, after V lost 1 base and J lost 3 bases. Per the germline V gene, CDR1 is SGHNT and CDR2 is YYREEE (reference sequence). The CDR3 DNA sequence: TGTGCCAGCAGCTTGTGGGACAGGGACACCGGGGAGCTGTTTTTT. It yields the protein CASSLWDRDTGELFF.

In this sample, this clone turned up a few times. The rearrangement uses TRBV5-4 and TRBJ2-7; maybe TRBD1 (5 bases). This CDR3 has 14 amino acids. V lost 4 bases and J lost 5, with 16 bases in between. Germline V gene sequence: CDR1 SGHNT, CDR2 YYREEE (reference sequence). The CDR3 nucleotides are TGTGCCAGCAGCCGACAACTTGAACAGGACGAGCAGTACTTC. Translating gives CASSRQLEQDEQYF.

The chain is built from TRBV6-2 or TRBV6-3 and TRBJ2-1; D is ambiguous. The germline V gene encodes CDR1 MNHEY and CDR2 SVGEGT. The V end lost 1 base, the J end lost 8 bases, and 9 bases lay between the germline ends. CDR3 length equals 13 residues. The CDR3 protein is CASSYFPRDEQFF. DNA of the CDR3: TGTGCCAGCAGTTACTTCCCGAGAGATGAGCAGTTCTTC.

This chain connects TRBV6-5 to TRBJ1-5; 8 nucleotides align to TRBD1. The CDR3 contains 15 residues. The J segment lost 3 bases and the V segment lost 6 bases, leaving 7 bases of the junction unmatched. Germline CDR1 is MNHEY and CDR2 is SVGAGI. In nucleotides, the CDR3 is TGTGCCAGCAGACCCGCGGACAGGGCCAATCAGCCCCAGCATTTT. Translated, it gives CASRPADRANQPQHF.

This clone showed up just a few times. The chain combines TRBV5-4 with TRBJ1-2; TRBD1 might be the D (5 bases). The CDR3 is 13 residues long. Germline V gene sequence: CDR1 SGHNT, CDR2 YYREEE (reference sequence). The V gene lost 2 bases and the J gene lost 2 bases, with 7 bases spanning the gap. CDR3 sequence (DNA): TGTGCCAGCAGCTTAGACAGAAACTATGGCTACACCTTC. Translated: CASSLDRNYGYTF.

By sample share, this clone is medium-sized. The gene calls are TRBV7-2 and TRBJ2-7; TRBD2 matches at 10 bases. V lost 3 bases to trimming and J lost 3 bases; unmatched junction nucleotides: 2. This CDR3 region has 14 residues. CDR1 is SGHTA, CDR2 FQGNSA, per germline. The CDR3 reads CASSFTSGDYEQYF. The CDR3 nucleotides are TGTGCCAGCAGCTTCACTAGCGGGGACTACGAGCAGTACTTC.

The chain recombines TRBV19 with TRBJ2-1; possibly TRBD2 for D (7 bases). V was trimmed by 3 bases and J by 10 bases, leaving 19 bases between them. Germline CDR1 and CDR2: LNHDA and SQIVND (reference sequence). The CDR3 is 15 residues long. The CDR3 nucleotides are TGTGCCAGTAGTATCTTGGGAGGGGGTTTGGGCGAGCAGTTCTTC. Encoded protein: CASSILGGGLGEQFF.

Worth noting for this clone: Germline is not matched at one junction end, which may reflect a read error. This chain uses TRBV11-2 with TRBJ1-2; 8 bases fit TRBD1. The germline V gene encodes CDR1 SGHAT and CDR2 FQNNGV. The CDR3 contains 13 residues. The CDR3 coding sequence is TGTGCCAGCAGCCCAAACCGGGACAGGACCACCTCCTTC. It is translated as CASSPNRDRTTSF.

The CDR3 DNA sequence: TGTGCCAGCAGCTCAAGCGGGATGTCCTACAATGAGCAGTTCTTC. Its protein is CASSSSGMSYNEQFF. This chain uses TRBV7-9 with TRBJ2-1, with 7 bases fitting TRBD2. Germline CDR1 SEHNR, CDR2 FQNEAQ (reference sequence). The CDR3 has 15 amino acids. Trimming removed 4 bases from V and 1 base from J; junction bases left unmatched: 4. Full variable domain (rest looked up from reference TRBV7-9 and TRBJ2-1): DTGVSQNPRHKITKRGQNVTFRCDPISEHNRLYWYRQTLGQGPEFLTYFQNEAQLEKSRLLSDRFSAERPKGSFSTLEIQRTEQGDSAMYLCASSSSGMSYNEQFFGPGTRLTVL.

The rearrangement joins TRBV3-1 (or the pseudogene TRBV3-2) to TRBJ2-5, with D maybe TRBD1 (6 bases). Germline V CDR1 and CDR2: LGHDT, YNNKEL (reference sequence). V was cut by 4 bases and J by 5 bases, with 26 bases left in between. This CDR3 region has 18 residues. The CDR3: CASSRADAVVGTRETQYF. CDR3 DNA: TGTGCCAGCAGCCGAGCTGATGCAGTTGTAGGGACAAGGGAGACCCAGTACTTC.